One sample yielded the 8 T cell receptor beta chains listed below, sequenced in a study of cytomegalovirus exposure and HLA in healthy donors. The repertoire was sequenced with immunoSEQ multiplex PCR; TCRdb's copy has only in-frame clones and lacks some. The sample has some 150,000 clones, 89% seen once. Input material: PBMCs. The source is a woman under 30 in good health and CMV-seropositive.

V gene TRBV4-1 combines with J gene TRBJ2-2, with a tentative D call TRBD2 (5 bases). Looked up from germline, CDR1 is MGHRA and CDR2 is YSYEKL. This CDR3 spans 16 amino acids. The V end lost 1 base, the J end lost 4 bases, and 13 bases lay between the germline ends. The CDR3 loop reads CASSQVLRAGTGELFF. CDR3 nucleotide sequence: TGCGCCAGCAGCCAAGTTCTAAGGGCGGGCACCGGGGAGCTGTTTTTT.

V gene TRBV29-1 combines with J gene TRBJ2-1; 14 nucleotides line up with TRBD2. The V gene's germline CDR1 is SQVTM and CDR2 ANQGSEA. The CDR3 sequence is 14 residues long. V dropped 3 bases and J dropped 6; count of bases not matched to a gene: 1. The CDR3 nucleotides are TGCAGCGTTGAGGGACTAGCGGGGGTCAATGAGCAGTTCTTC. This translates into CSVEGLAGVNEQFF.

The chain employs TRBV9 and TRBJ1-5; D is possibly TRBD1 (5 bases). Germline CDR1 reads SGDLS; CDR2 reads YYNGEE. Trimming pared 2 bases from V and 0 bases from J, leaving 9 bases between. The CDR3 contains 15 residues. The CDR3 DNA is TGTGCCAGCAGCGTCGCAGGGTATAGCAATCAGCCCCAGCATTTT. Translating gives CASSVAGYSNQPQHF. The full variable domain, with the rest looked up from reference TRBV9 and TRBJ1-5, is DSGVTQTPKHLITATGQRVTLRCSPRSGDLSVYWYQQSLDQGLQFLIQYYNGEERAKGNILERFSAQQFPDLHSELNLSSLELGDSALYFCASSVAGYSNQPQHFGDGTRLSIL.

CDR3 sequence (DNA): TGCAGCGTGAAGACTAGCGGGGGGGTGGAGACCCAGTACTTC. Its translation is CSVKTSGGVETQYF. V usage is TRBV29-1 and J usage is TRBJ2-5; 14 positions agree with TRBD2. V shed 6 bases, J shed 5 bases, and the junction held 5 bases outside the gene matches. The CDR3 covers 14 residues. Looked up from germline, CDR1 is SQVTM and CDR2 is ANQGSEA.

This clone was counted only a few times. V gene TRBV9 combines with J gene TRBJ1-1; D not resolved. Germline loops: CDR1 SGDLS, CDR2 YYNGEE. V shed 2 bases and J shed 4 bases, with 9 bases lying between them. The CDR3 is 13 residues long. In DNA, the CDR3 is TGTGCCAGCAGCGTTAGTATGAGCACTGAAGCTTTCTTT. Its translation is CASSVSMSTEAFF.

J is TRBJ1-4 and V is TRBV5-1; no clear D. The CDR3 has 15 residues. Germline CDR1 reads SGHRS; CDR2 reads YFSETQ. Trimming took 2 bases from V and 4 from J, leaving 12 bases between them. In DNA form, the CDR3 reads TGCGCCAGCAGCTTCGAGGGCAGCTATAATGAAAAACTGTTTTTT. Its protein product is CASSFEGSYNEKLFF. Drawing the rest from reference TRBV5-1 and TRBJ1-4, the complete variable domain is KAGVTQTPRYLIKTRGQQVTLSCSPISGHRSVSWYQQTPGQGLQFLFEYFSETQRNKGNFPGRFSGRQFSNSRSEMNVSTLELGDSALYLCASSFEGSYNEKLFFGSGTQLSVL.

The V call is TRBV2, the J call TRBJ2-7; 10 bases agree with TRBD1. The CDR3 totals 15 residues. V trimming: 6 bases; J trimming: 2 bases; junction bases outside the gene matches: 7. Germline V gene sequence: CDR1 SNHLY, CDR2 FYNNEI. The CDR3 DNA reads TGTGCCAGCAGCCCCGGACAGGGGGGGACCTACGAGCAGTACTTC. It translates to CASSPGQGGTYEQYF.

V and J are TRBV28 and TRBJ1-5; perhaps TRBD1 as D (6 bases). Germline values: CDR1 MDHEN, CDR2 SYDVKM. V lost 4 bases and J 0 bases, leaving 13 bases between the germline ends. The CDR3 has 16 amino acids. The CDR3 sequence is CASSSRQVYSNQPQHF. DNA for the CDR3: TGTGCCAGCAGTTCAAGACAGGTTTATAGCAATCAGCCCCAGCATTTT.